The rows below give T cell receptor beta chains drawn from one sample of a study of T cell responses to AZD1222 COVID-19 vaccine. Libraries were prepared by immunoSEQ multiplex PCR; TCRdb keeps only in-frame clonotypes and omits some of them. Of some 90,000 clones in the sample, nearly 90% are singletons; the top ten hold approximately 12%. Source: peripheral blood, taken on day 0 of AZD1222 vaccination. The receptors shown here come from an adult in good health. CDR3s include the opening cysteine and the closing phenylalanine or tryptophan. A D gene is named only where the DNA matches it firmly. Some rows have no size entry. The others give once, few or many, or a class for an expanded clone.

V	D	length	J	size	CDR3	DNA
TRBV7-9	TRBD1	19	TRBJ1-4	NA	CASSSLPDRGRLYNEKLFF	TGTGCCAGCAGCTCTCTACCTGACAGGGGCCGCCTTTACAATGAAAAACTGTTTTTT
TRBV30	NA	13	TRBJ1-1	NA	CAWSVARGQEAFF	TGTGCCTGGAGTGTGGCCCGCGGACAGGAAGCTTTCTTT
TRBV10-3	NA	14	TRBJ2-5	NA	CATKAWDNQETQYF	TGTGCCACCAAAGCCTGGGACAACCAAGAGACCCAGTACTTC
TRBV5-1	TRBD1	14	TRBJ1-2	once	CASSSGGPDYGYTF	TGCGCCAGCAGTTCAGGGGGCCCAGACTATGGCTACACCTTC
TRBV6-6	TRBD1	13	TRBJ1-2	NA	CASTNDRVSGYTF	TGTGCCAGCACTAACGACAGGGTGTCTGGCTACACCTTC
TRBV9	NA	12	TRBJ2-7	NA	CASSVLGYEQYF	TGTGCCAGCAGCGTGCTAGGCTACGAGCAGTACTTC
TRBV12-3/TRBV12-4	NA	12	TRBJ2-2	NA	CASSPRAGELFF	TGTGCCAGCAGCCCCCGGGCCGGGGAGCTGTTTTTT
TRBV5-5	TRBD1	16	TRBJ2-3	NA	CASSLGMGQGMDTQYF	TGTGCCAGCAGCTTGGGTATGGGACAGGGAATGGATACGCAGTATTTT
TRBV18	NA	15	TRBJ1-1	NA	CASSPPAGVNTEAFF	TGTGCCAGCTCACCACCGGCCGGGGTGAACACTGAAGCTTTCTTT
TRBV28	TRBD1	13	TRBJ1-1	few	CASSTRDRGSAFF	TGTGCCAGCAGTACACGGGACAGGGGGTCGGCTTTCTTT
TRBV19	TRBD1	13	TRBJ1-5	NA	CAVSGGRNQPQHF	TGTGCCGTGTCAGGGGGGCGCAATCAGCCCCAGCATTTT
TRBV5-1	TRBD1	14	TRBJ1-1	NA	CASSLDQGATEAFF	TGCGCCAGCAGCTTGGACCAGGGGGCCACTGAAGCTTTCTTT
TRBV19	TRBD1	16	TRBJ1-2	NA	CATLPTGGHRGYGYTF	TGTGCGACACTTCCCACAGGGGGTCACCGTGGCTATGGCTACACCTTC
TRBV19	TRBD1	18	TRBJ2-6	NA	CASSSSRGPSSGANVLTF	TGTGCCAGTAGTTCGTCCAGGGGGCCCAGCTCTGGGGCCAACGTCCTGACTTTC
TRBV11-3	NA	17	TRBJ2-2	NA	CASSREAGGNPTGELFF	TGTGCCAGCAGCCGAGAGGCTGGGGGGAACCCCACCGGGGAGCTGTTTTTT
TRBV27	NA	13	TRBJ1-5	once	CASSLDRNQPQHF	TGTGCCAGCAGTTTAGACAGGAATCAGCCCCAGCATTTT
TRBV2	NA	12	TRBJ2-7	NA	CASSDNLGPVIF	TGTGCCAGCAGTGATAACCTGGGGCCCGTGATCTTC
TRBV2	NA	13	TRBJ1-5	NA	CASNREINQPQHF	TGTGCCAGCAACAGGGAAATCAATCAGCCCCAGCATTTT
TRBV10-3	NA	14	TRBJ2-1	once	CAISEGPPKNEQFF	TGTGCCATCAGTGAAGGGCCCCCCAAGAATGAGCAGTTCTTC
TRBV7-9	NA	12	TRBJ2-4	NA	CASSRPDNIQYF	TGTGCCAGCAGCCGGCCGGACAACATTCAGTACTTC
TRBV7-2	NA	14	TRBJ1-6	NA	CASNPGIYNSPLHF	TGTGCCAGCAACCCGGGAATTTATAATTCACCCCTCCACTTT
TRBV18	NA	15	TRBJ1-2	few	CASSPLAETLYGYTF	TGTGCCAGCTCACCACTCGCAGAGACCCTCTATGGCTACACCTTC
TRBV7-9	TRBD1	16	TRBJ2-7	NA	CASSLGTGGHSYEQYF	TGTGCCAGCAGCCTCGGGACAGGGGGACACTCCTACGAGCAGTACTTC
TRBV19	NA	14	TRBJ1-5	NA	CASSNQGGNQPQHF	TGTGCCAGTAGTAACCAGGGCGGCAATCAGCCCCAGCATTTT
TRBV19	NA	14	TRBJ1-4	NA	CASSRRRGQAELFF	TGTGCCAGTAGCCGAAGGCGGGGGCAAGCGGAACTGTTTTTT
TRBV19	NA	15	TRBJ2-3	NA	CASSIGREGANTQYF	TGTGCCAGTAGTATTGGCCGGGAAGGGGCTAATACGCAGTATTTT
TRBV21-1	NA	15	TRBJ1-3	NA	CASSKGQGGGNTIYF	TGTGCCAGCAGCAAAGGACAAGGGGGGGGAAACACCATATATTTT
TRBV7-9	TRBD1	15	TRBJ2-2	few	CASSLTTGEVGELFF	TGTGCCAGCAGCCTTACGACAGGGGAGGTCGGGGAGCTGTTTTTT
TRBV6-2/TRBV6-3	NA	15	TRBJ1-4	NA	CASSPLQGRREKLFF	TGTGCCAGCAGCCCTCTCCAGGGACGGAGGGAAAAACTGTTTTTT
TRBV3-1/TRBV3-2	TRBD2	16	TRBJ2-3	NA	CASSQLLAGVGDTQYF	TGTGCCAGCAGCCAACTTCTAGCGGGGGTAGGAGATACACAGTATTTT
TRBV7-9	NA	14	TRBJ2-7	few	CASSIKQGGGEQYF	TGTGCCAGCAGCATTAAGCAGGGCGGCGGGGAGCAGTACTTC
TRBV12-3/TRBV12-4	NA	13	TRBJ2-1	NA	CASRWGARDEQFF	TGTGCCAGCAGATGGGGGGCCCGGGATGAGCAGTTCTTC
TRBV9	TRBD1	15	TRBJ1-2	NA	CASSVTPTGEYGYTF	TGTGCCAGCAGCGTTACACCGACAGGGGAATATGGCTACACCTTC
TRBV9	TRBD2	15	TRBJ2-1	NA	CASSVVLAGVDEQFF	TGTGCCAGCAGCGTAGTTCTAGCGGGGGTGGATGAGCAGTTCTTC
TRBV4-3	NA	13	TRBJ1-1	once	CASSQDNRAEAFF	TGCGCCAGCAGCCAAGATAACAGGGCTGAAGCTTTCTTT
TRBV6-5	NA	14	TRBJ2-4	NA	CASSLGLTKNIQYF	TGTGCCAGCAGCTTAGGCCTAACCAAAAACATTCAGTACTTC
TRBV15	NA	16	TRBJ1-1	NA	CATSRADGLMNTEAFF	TGTGCCACCAGCAGAGCTGACGGACTGATGAACACTGAAGCTTTCTTT
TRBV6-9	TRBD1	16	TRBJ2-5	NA	CASSPGQGPFQETQYF	TGTGCCAGCAGTCCGGGACAGGGCCCTTTCCAAGAGACCCAGTACTTC
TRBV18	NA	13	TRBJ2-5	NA	CASSPAVQETQYF	TGTGCCAGCTCACCGGCAGTACAAGAGACCCAGTACTTC
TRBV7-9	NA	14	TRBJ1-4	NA	CASSLRDTNEKLFF	TGTGCCAGCAGCCTACGGGACACTAATGAAAAACTGTTTTTT
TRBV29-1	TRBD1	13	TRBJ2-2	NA	CSVVQGGGGELFF	TGCAGCGTAGTACAGGGGGGTGGCGGGGAGCTGTTTTTT
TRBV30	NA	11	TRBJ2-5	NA	CAWSVLETQYF	TGTGCCTGGAGTGTACTGGAGACCCAGTACTTC
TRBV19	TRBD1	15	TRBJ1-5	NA	CASRGDRGQGQPQHF	TGTGCCAGTAGAGGCGACAGGGGGCAAGGTCAGCCCCAGCATTTT
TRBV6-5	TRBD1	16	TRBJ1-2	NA	CASSYGADRGRFGYTF	TGTGCCAGCAGTTACGGGGCGGACAGGGGGCGCTTCGGCTACACCTTC
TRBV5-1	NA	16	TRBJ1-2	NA	CASSPGTNYGAYGYTF	TGCGCCAGCAGCCCCGGGACCAACTATGGGGCCTATGGCTACACCTTC
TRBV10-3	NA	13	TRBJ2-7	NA	CAISDQGMYEQYF	TGTGCCATCAGTGACCAGGGTATGTACGAGCAGTACTTC
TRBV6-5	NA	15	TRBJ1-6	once	CASSYSQGKETPLHF	TGTGCCAGCAGTTACTCTCAGGGGAAAGAGACACCCCTCCACTTT
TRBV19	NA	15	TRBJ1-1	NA	CASSIGRGEDTEAFF	TGTGCCAGTAGTATTGGCAGGGGTGAGGACACTGAAGCTTTCTTT
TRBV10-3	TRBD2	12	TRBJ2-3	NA	CAIGRGLHTQYF	TGTGCCATCGGGCGGGGGTTGCATACGCAGTATTTT